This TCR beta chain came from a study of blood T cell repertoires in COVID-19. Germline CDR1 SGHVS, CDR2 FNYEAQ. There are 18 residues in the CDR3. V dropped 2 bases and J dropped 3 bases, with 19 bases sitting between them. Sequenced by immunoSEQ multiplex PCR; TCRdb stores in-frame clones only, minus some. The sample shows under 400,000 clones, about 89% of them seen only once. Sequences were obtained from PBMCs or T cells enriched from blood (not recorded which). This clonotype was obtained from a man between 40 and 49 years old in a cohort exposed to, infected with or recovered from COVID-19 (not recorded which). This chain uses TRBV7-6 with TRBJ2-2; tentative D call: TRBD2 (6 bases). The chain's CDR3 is CASSLRPPSVGDTGELFF. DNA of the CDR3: TGTGCCAGCAGCTTAAGGCCCCCTAGCGTCGGCGACACCGGGGAGCTGTTTTTT.